What follows is one TCR beta chain and its context. Its matching antigen is unknown. CDR1 is DFQATT and CDR2 is SNEGSKA in the germline V gene (reference sequence). Trimming pared 2 bases from V and 4 bases from J, leaving 11 bases between. The CDR3 length is 13 residues. This sample stems from a study of T cells after yellow fever vaccination. Whole-study results and caveats: Faster peaking, at day 5 versus 15, marked a secondary response that was weaker.

TCRdb recomputed calls from the 5' RACE reads with MiXCR, one row per CDR3 protein. Of almost 600,000 distinct CDR3 sequences in the sample, about 13% were seen once. The chain uses TRBV20-1 and TRBJ1-1; D is undetermined. The source of this sequence is a man aged 30-40 years who received the YFV17D yellow fever vaccine. The specimen comprised PBMCs, sampled on the day of the yellow fever booster vaccination. The CDR3 protein is CSARSSVFTEAFF. The CDR3 nucleotides are TGCAGTGCTAGATCCTCGGTTTTCACTGAAGCTTTCTTT.